This entry lists 22 T cell receptor beta chains sequenced from one sample in a study of T cell repertoires in cytomegalovirus infection. In TCRdb, the reads were re-called with MiXCR into one record per CDR3 protein. The repertoire holds fewer than 850,000 distinct CDR3 sequences, with about 27% as singletons. Antigen specificity for these receptors is unknown. Sequenced material: cultured CD8+ T cells from PBMCs, taken from culture after CMV antigen stimulation. The receptor source for this set is a human donor in good health (CMV status not recorded). Some clones in this sample may be carry-over from other donors' samples.

The chain carries TRBV6-2 or TRBV6-3 and TRBJ1-4, with D maybe TRBD1 (5 bases). Per germline, CDR1 MNHEY and CDR2 SVGEGT. The CDR3 has 12 amino acids. V lost 2 bases and J 16 bases, leaving 14 bases between the germline ends. In nucleotides, the CDR3 is TGTGCCAGCAGTTACCTGGAACAGGCGAAGTTTTTT. It encodes CASSYLEQAKFF.

The rearrangement uses TRBV18 and TRBJ1-6; 7 positions agree with TRBD1. The CDR3 is 17 residues long. Losses at the gene ends were 2 bases for V and 5 bases for J; bases not matched to a gene: 9. Germline-derived CDR1 and CDR2 are KGHSH and LQKENI. This CDR3 reads CASSPAAGTVNNSPLHF. In nucleotides, the CDR3 is TGTGCCAGCTCACCAGCCGCCGGGACAGTCAATAATTCACCCCTCCACTTT. Looking up the rest from reference TRBV18 and TRBJ1-6 gives the full variable domain: NAGVMQNPRHLVRRRGQEARLRCSPMKGHSHVYWYRQLPEEGLKFMVYLQKENIIDESGMPKERFSAEFPKEGPSILRIQQVVRGDSAAYFCASSPAAGTVNNSPLHFGNGTRLTVT.

This clonotype turned up a few times. The rearrangement joins TRBV7-9 to TRBJ1-1; D is perhaps TRBD1 (6 bases). This CDR3 is 14 amino acids long. V lost 2 bases and J 3 bases, leaving 10 bases between the germline ends. Germline assignment: CDR1 SEHNR and CDR2 FQNEAQ (reference sequence). CDR3 residues: CASSLLGADTEAFF. The CDR3 DNA reads as TGTGCCAGCAGCTTATTGGGGGCGGACACTGAAGCTTTCTTT.

This clonotype showed up many times. CDR3 amino acids: CASSFAAVRSNQPQHF. CDR3 nucleotide sequence: TGTGCCAGCAGCTTCGCTGCTGTCCGGAGCAATCAGCCCCAGCATTTT. J is TRBJ1-5 and V is TRBV7-8; the D is unclear. Germline CDR1 SGHVS, CDR2 FQNEAQ. The CDR3 sequence is 16 residues long. Between the trimmed V and J ends, which lost 3 bases and 1 base, there was a span of 13 bases.

The CDR3 DNA follows: TGTGCCAGCAGTTTACACAGCACAGATACGCAGTATTTT. It yields the protein CASSLHSTDTQYF. The chain is built from TRBV28 and TRBJ2-3; D remains ambiguous. V lost 2 bases, J lost 0 bases, and 3 bases lay in between. The CDR3 spans 13 residues. Germline values: CDR1 MDHEN, CDR2 SYDVKM.

This clonotype was detected only a few times. This rearrangement joins TRBV12-3 or TRBV12-4 to TRBJ1-4; D call uncertain. CDR3 length: 18 residues. Trimming cost V 3 bases and J 0 bases, with 17 bases left between them. For the CDR3, the DNA is TGTGCCAGCAGTTTCTCATTACGTGTGACTGCAACTAATGAAAAACTGTTTTTT. It specifies CASSFSLRVTATNEKLFF.

The table lists this clonotype with a few counts. The gene calls are TRBV15 and TRBJ1-2; D might be TRBD1 (5 bases). CDR3 size: 15 residues. Germline V gives CDR1 LNHNV, CDR2 YYDKDF (reference sequence). V was clipped by 0 bases and J by 8 bases, with 16 bases between them. The CDR3 sequence is CATSRDRTLRFGYTF. CDR3 DNA sequence: TGTGCCACCAGCAGAGACCGGACACTGAGGTTCGGCTACACCTTC.

A few counts support this clonotype. The V and J genes are TRBV19 and TRBJ2-1; tentative D call: TRBD1 (5 bases). Germline-derived CDR1 and CDR2 are LNHDA and SQIVND (reference sequence). V was pared by 5 bases and J by 3 bases, with 11 bases between. This CDR3 region has 14 residues. The CDR3 loop reads CASSLDTRYNEQFF. Written as DNA, the CDR3 is TGTGCCAGTAGTTTGGACACTCGCTACAATGAGCAGTTCTTC.

This clonotype was observed a handful of times. The genes are TRBV4-1 and TRBJ1-2; D possibly corresponds to TRBD1 (5 bases). V shed 1 base and J shed 7 bases, with 13 bases lying between them. Germline V gene sequence: CDR1 MGHRA, CDR2 YSYEKL. This CDR3 spans 14 amino acids. DNA of the CDR3: TGCGCCAGCAGCCAAGGAGCAGGGCCTCCTGGCTACACCTTC. This encodes CASSQGAGPPGYTF.

The rearrangement joins TRBV19 to TRBJ1-5, with D possibly being TRBD1 (6 bases). The germline V gene has CDR1 LNHDA and CDR2 SQIVND (reference sequence). The CDR3 spans 15 residues. The ends were cut back, 6 bases at V and 5 bases at J, with 17 bases in the middle. The chain's CDR3 is CASSWTGASDQPQHF. DNA of the CDR3: TGTGCCAGTAGCTGGACGGGGGCGTCGGATCAGCCCCAGCATTTT.

The V and J genes are TRBV7-8 and TRBJ1-1, with a tentative D call TRBD1 (5 bases). Per germline, CDR1 SGHVS and CDR2 FQNEAQ. This CDR3 spans 14 amino acids. With 4 bases removed from V and 0 bases from J, the gap between germline ends came to 9 bases. The CDR3 loop reads CASSWGRLNTEAFF. DNA for the CDR3: TGTGCCAGCAGCTGGGGACGCCTGAACACTGAAGCTTTCTTT.

This chain connects TRBV7-3 to TRBJ1-2, with TRBD1 as a possible D gene (5 bases). V was clipped by 8 bases and J by 6 bases, with 16 bases between them. This CDR3 is 13 amino acids long. Looked up from germline, CDR1 is SGHTA and CDR2 is FQGTGA. CDR3 region: CASHRQNFDGYTF. The CDR3 DNA reads as TGTGCCAGCCACAGACAGAACTTTGATGGCTACACCTTC.

A few counts support this clonotype. The chain has TRBV19 and TRBJ1-1; TRBD1 aligns across 8 bases. This CDR3 spans 13 amino acids. Germline-derived CDR1 and CDR2 are LNHDA and SQIVND (reference sequence). V shed 6 bases and J 4 bases; nucleotides not matched to a gene: 4. CDR3 loop: CASRVDRATEAFF. Written as DNA, the CDR3 is TGTGCCAGTAGGGTGGACAGGGCCACTGAAGCTTTCTTT. The whole variable domain, filled in from reference TRBV19 and TRBJ1-1, reads DGGITQSPKYLFRKEGQNVTLSCEQNLNHDAMYWYRQDPGQGLRLIYYSQIVNDFQKGDIAEGYSVSREKKESFPLTVTSAQKNPTAFYLCASRVDRATEAFFGQGTRLTVV.

A few counts support this clonotype. The chain uses TRBV7-9 and TRBJ2-1, with TRBD2 matching over 8 bases. V lost 7 bases and J lost 1; bases outside the gene matches: 12. Germline assignment: CDR1 SEHNR and CDR2 FQNEAQ (reference sequence). This CDR3 has 17 amino acids. The CDR3 coding sequence is TGTGCCAGCATTTCGGGTGGGACTAGACGATCCTACAATGAGCAGTTCTTC. Its protein is CASISGGTRRSYNEQFF.

This clonotype has a handful of counts. The chain carries TRBV7-6 and TRBJ2-5, with D perhaps matching TRBD1 or TRBD2 (6 bases each). V lost 1 base and J 4 bases, leaving 13 bases between the germline ends. Germline V gene lookup returns CDR1 SGHVS and CDR2 FNYEAQ. The CDR3 sequence is 15 residues long. The CDR3 protein is CASSLESRGRETQYF. CDR3 nucleotides: TGTGCCAGCAGCTTAGAATCCCGGGGGCGAGAGACCCAGTACTTC.

Here the CDR3 reads CASTWTYMNTEAFF. The CDR3 nucleotides read TGTGCCAGCACCTGGACATACATGAACACTGAAGCTTTCTTT. The rearrangement links TRBV27 to TRBJ1-1; tentatively, D is TRBD1 (5 bases). This CDR3 contains 14 residues. The germline CDR1 and CDR2 sequences are MNHEY and SMNVEV (reference sequence). Trimming pared 7 bases from V and 0 bases from J, leaving 12 bases between.

The chain employs TRBV6-4 and TRBJ2-1, with TRBD1 matching 9 bases. After removal of 6 bases from V and 12 bases from J, the junction contained 9 bases not matched to a gene. The CDR3 length is 13 residues. Germline assignment: CDR1 MRHNA and CDR2 SNTAGT. The CDR3 DNA follows: TGTGCCAGCAGCCCCGGACAGGGGAGGATGCAGTTCTTC. Translated, it gives CASSPGQGRMQFF.

This clonotype was counted ten times or more. The junction and the germline gene differ at one end; a read error may be behind it. The chain recombines TRBV7-9 with TRBJ2-7; 9 nucleotides align to TRBD1. The germline CDR1 and CDR2 sequences are SEHNR and FQNEAQ (reference sequence). The CDR3 extends over 11 amino acids. CDR3: CASSAGTGSLF. CDR3 nucleotide sequence: TGTGCCAGCAGCGCCGGGACAGGGTCCCTCTTC.

The genes are TRBV6-1 and TRBJ2-7; 9 nucleotides line up with TRBD1. V lost 4 bases, J lost 3 bases, and 19 bases stayed unmatched. The germline V gene encodes CDR1 MNHNS and CDR2 SASEGT. CDR3 length: 19 amino acids. CDR3 DNA: TGTGCCAGCAGTGGACCGGGACAGGGTATTCATGGAGCATTCTACGAGCAGTACTTC. Amino acids: CASSGPGQGIHGAFYEQYF.

V usage is TRBV19 and J usage is TRBJ2-4, with TRBD2 matching 7 bases. This CDR3 is built from 17 residues. Trimming cost V 6 bases and J 8 bases; bases outside gene matches: 19. Germline V lookup: CDR1 LNHDA, CDR2 SQIVND (reference sequence). The CDR3 coding sequence is TGTGCCAGTAGCTCCCCCCAGGAGTGGGGGGGTAGAGACATTCAGTACTTC. Translation gives CASSSPQEWGGRDIQYF.

About this clonotype itself: This may come from a read error, since a much larger clone is one base off. This chain uses TRBV7-9 with TRBJ2-1, with a tentative D call TRBD2 (6 bases). The CDR3 runs 13 residues. Germline V lookup: CDR1 SEHNR, CDR2 FQNEAQ (reference sequence). CDR3 coding DNA: TGTGGCAGCAGCTTAGCGGCCGTCAATGAGCAGTTCTTC. Amino acid sequence: CGSSLAAVNEQFF. Full variable domain (remainder filled in from reference TRBV7-9 and TRBJ2-1): DTGVSQNPRHKITKRGQNVTFRCDPISEHNRLYWYRQTLGQGPEFLTYFQNEAQLEKSRLLSDRFSAERPKGSFSTLEIQRTEQGDSAMYLCGSSLAAVNEQFFGPGTRLTVL.

This clonotype has only a few counts. The chain links TRBV10-3 to TRBJ2-1, with a tentative D call TRBD2 (7 bases). The CDR3 runs 15 residues. Germline V gene lookup returns CDR1 ENHRY and CDR2 SYGVKD. The V end lost 6 bases, the J end lost 7 bases, and 19 bases lay between the germline ends. This CDR3 is CAIREGGGGRNEQFF. In DNA form, the CDR3 reads TGTGCCATCAGGGAAGGGGGGGGGGGCCGGAATGAGCAGTTCTTC.